The clone carrying this T cell receptor beta chain has ten or more counts. The antigen is undetermined. Germline CDR1 reads SGDLS; CDR2 reads YYNGEE. V was clipped by 1 base and J by 8 bases, with 15 bases between them. This CDR3 spans 15 amino acids. The data originate from a study of CD8+ T cells in alopecia areata. Study at large: People stayed on tofacitinib for 6 to 18 months, then stopped the drug for 6 months. Study-wide points: With tofacitinib ongoing, many expanded lesional clones persisted in both scalp and blood. Affected scalp, especially in alopecia totalis/universalis, had a higher clonality than normal scalp did.

Treatment given: oral pan-JAK inhibitor, 5-10 mg twice daily. Extraction of RNA preceded its reverse transcription into cDNA, which served as the sequencing template. Repertoires were generated with immunoSEQ multiplex PCR, while TCRdb's copy carries only in-frame clones and drops some. The sample lists 100,000 to 150,000 clones; about 59% were seen once. This receptor was taken from a human donor with alopecia areata. The chain recombines TRBV9 with TRBJ1-4; D might be TRBD1 (6 bases). This material consisted of CD4+ T cells sorted from blood, taken at week 4, from a patient treated with tofacitinib. The CDR3 DNA reads TGTGCCAGCAGCGTATCGACAGGCGAATCAGAAAAACTGTTTTTT. It yields the protein CASSVSTGESEKLFF.